Listed below are T cell receptor beta chains from one sample, sequenced in a study of shared clonotypes between healthy human individuals. Some clones are missing from TCRdb's copy, which holds only in-frame ones; the method was immunoSEQ multiplex PCR. The sample consists of nearly 600,000 clones, around 95% of them appearing once. The sequencing sample was made of naive CD8+ T cells sorted from blood. The receptors shown here come from a woman in her twenties or thirties in good health. CDR3s include the opening cysteine and the closing phenylalanine or tryptophan. A D gene is named only where the DNA matches it firmly. Clone size appears in some rows only: once, few, many, or a class for an expanded clone.

TGTGCCAGCAGCGCCATTTTCGGACAGGGGCCTCCTTATGGCTACACCTTC	CASSAIFGQGPPYGYTF	TRBD1	NA	TRBV5-8	TRBJ1-2
TGTGCCAGCCGTCCCAGGGTCAGAAGTGAGCAGTTCTTC	CASRPRVRSEQFF	NA	NA	TRBV28	TRBJ2-1
TGTGCCAGCAGCTTACAGGGCCTTAGAGCCGACAATGAGCAGTTCTTC	CASSLQGLRADNEQFF	NA	NA	TRBV13	TRBJ2-1
TGTGCCAGCAGCTTGGCTTCGGGTATCAATGAGCAGTTCTTC	CASSLASGINEQFF	NA	once	TRBV5-4	TRBJ2-1
TGTGCCAGCAGCCCCACAGGGAGTAGCTCTGGGGCCAACGTCCTGACTTTC	CASSPTGSSSGANVLTF	NA	NA	TRBV4-2	TRBJ2-6
TGTGCCAGCAGCCAAGAAGGTCCCGGAGGGGCCTACGAGCAGTACTTC	CASSQEGPGGAYEQYF	NA	NA	TRBV4-2	TRBJ2-7
TGTGCCAGCAGGGGACTAGCGGGAGGCGACGGGGAGCTGTTTTTT	CASRGLAGGDGELFF	TRBD2	NA	TRBV28	TRBJ2-2
TGTGCCAGCAGTTACAGTCCTGGGTCTAGGGAGACCCAGTACTTC	CASSYSPGSRETQYF	NA	NA	TRBV6-5	TRBJ2-5
TGCGCCAGCAGCCTCACCCTCTTAGGGACTAGCGGGAGTTCCTACGAGCAGTACTTC	CASSLTLLGTSGSSYEQYF	TRBD2	NA	TRBV4-1	TRBJ2-7
TGTGCCAGCAGCCTAGGGGATTACTACGAGCAGTACTTC	CASSLGDYYEQYF	NA	NA	TRBV7-9	TRBJ2-7
TGTGCCAGCAGCTTAAAGACAGGGGAAGAAGCTTTCTTT	CASSLKTGEEAFF	TRBD1	NA	TRBV7-9	TRBJ1-1
TGTGCCAGCAGCCCCCAACAGGGCTACGAGCAGTACTTC	CASSPQQGYEQYF	NA	NA	TRBV27	TRBJ2-7
TGTGCCAGCAGCTTAGCGGGGGTCCGGAGCAATGAGCAGTTCTTC	CASSLAGVRSNEQFF	TRBD2	NA	TRBV7-3	TRBJ2-1
TGTGCCAGCAGCTTAGACGGGACAGCCGGGGGGAACACTGAAGCTTTCTTT	CASSLDGTAGGNTEAFF	TRBD1	NA	TRBV7-9	TRBJ1-1
TGTGCCAGCAGCTTGTGGGGTACGCAGTATTTT	CASSLWGTQYF	NA	NA	TRBV7-9	TRBJ2-3
TGTGCCACCAGCCCCACCAGGGGAACTAATGAAAAACTGTTTTTT	CATSPTRGTNEKLFF	NA	NA	TRBV15	TRBJ1-4
TGTGCCAGCAGCTTAGTTCCGGGGAGCACCGGGGAGCTGTTTTTT	CASSLVPGSTGELFF	NA	NA	TRBV11-2	TRBJ2-2
TGTGCCAGCAGTGAATATGGGGACACTGCGGGCACGGAAGGTCAGCCCCAGCATTTT	CASSEYGDTAGTEGQPQHF	NA	NA	TRBV6-4	TRBJ1-5
TGTGCCAGCTCTTTCGGCAGGGTTACGGAGCAGTACTTC	CASSFGRVTEQYF	NA	once	TRBV28	TRBJ2-7
TGTGCCAGTAGTATTGGACTGAACTACGAGCAGTACTTC	CASSIGLNYEQYF	NA	NA	TRBV19	TRBJ2-7
TGTGCCAGCAGTCAGACAGTCCTGGCTAACTATGGCTACACCTTC	CASSQTVLANYGYTF	NA	NA	TRBV27	TRBJ1-2
TGTGCCAGCAGCGTAAGCGGGAGATCCCACGAGCAGTACTTC	CASSVSGRSHEQYF	TRBD2	once	TRBV9	TRBJ2-7
TGTGCCAGCAGCAAAGCGCGGCAGTATGGCTACACCTTC	CASSKARQYGYTF	NA	NA	TRBV21-1	TRBJ1-2
TGTGCCTGGAGTGGCCTATCAGTAGCGGGAGGGCCGGCAGATACGCAGTATTTT	CAWSGLSVAGGPADTQYF	TRBD2	NA	TRBV30	TRBJ2-3
TGTGCCAGCAGCTTGAGTGGCACCGGGGAGCTGTTTTTT	CASSLSGTGELFF	NA	NA	TRBV5-4	TRBJ2-2
TGTGCCAGCAGCGGCCACTCTGGGGCCAACGTCCTGACTTTC	CASSGHSGANVLTF	NA	once	TRBV9	TRBJ2-6
TGCAGCGTTACGACAGGGGAGTTCTACGAGCAGTACTTC	CSVTTGEFYEQYF	TRBD1	once	TRBV29-1	TRBJ2-7
TGTGCCAGCAGCCACCCGGGACAGGGTGTACAAGAGACCCAGTACTTC	CASSHPGQGVQETQYF	TRBD1	NA	TRBV7-6	TRBJ2-5